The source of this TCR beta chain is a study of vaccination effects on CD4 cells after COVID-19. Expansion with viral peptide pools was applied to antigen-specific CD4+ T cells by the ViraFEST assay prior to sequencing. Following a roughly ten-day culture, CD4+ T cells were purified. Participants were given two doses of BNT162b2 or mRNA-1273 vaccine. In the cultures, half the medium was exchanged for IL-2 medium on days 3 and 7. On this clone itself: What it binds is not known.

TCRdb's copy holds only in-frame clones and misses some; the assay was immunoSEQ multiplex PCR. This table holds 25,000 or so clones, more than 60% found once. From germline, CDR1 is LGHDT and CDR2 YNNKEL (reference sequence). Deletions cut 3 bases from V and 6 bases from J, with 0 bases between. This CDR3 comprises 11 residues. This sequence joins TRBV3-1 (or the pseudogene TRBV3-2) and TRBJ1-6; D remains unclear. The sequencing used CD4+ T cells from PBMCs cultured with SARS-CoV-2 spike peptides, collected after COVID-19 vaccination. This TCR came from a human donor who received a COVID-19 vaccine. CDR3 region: CASSHNSPLHF. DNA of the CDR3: TGTGCCAGCAGCCATAATTCACCCCTCCACTTT.